Sequencing of this T cell receptor beta chain was carried out in a study of cytomegalovirus exposure and HLA in healthy donors. Overall study: Sequencing of about 179 million T cells in an earlier analysis found about 120 million unique TCR beta sequences. Counted in an early data release were approximately 85 million unique TCRs from HLA-typed donors.

The PCR had 60 Vbeta and 13 Jbeta primers. Some clones are missing from TCRdb's copy, which holds only in-frame ones; the method was immunoSEQ multiplex PCR. The table shows approximately 250,000 clones, with over 75% occurring only once. The CDR3 extends over 15 amino acids. Per germline, CDR1 KGHSH and CDR2 LQKENI. Trimming stripped 1 base from V and 4 bases from J, with 11 bases between. Notes on this clone: The antigen is unknown.

Whole-study findings and limits: Likely technical artifact: a cluster of highly shared sequence variants.

The chain combines TRBV18 with TRBJ1-3; no clear D gene. The sample taken for sequencing was PBMCs. This receptor was taken from a boy between 10 and 17 years old in good health and CMV-seronegative. The CDR3 sequence: CASSPREGGGNTIYF. In DNA form, the CDR3 reads TGTGCCAGCTCACCACGGGAGGGAGGAGGAAACACCATATATTTT.